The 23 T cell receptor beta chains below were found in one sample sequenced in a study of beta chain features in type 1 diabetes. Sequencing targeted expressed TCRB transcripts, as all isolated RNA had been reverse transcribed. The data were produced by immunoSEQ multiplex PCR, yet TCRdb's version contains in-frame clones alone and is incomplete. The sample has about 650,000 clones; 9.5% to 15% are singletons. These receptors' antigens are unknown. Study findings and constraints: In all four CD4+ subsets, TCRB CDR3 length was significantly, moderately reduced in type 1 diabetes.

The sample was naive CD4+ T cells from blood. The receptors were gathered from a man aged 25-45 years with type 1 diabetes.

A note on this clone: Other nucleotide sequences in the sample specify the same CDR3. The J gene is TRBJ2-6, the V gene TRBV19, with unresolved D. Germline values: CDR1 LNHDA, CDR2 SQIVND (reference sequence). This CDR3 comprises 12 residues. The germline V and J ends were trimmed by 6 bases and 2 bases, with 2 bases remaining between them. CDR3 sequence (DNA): TGTGCCAGTAGCCCTGGGGCCAACGTCCTGACTTTC. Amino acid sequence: CASSPGANVLTF.

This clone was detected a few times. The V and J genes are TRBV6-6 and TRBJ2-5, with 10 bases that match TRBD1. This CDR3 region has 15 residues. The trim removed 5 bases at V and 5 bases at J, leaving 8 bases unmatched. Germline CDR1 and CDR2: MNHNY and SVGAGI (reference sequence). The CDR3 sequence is CASSAQGQGSETQYF. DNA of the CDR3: TGTGCCAGCAGTGCCCAGGGACAGGGGAGTGAGACCCAGTACTTC.

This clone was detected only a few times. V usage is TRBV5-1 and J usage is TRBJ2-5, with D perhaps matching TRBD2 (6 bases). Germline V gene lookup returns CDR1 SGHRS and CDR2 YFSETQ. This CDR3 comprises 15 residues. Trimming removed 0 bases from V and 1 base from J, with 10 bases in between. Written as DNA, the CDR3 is TGCGCCAGCAGCTTGGGTCGGGGAGGCCAAGAGACCCAGTACTTC. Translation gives CASSLGRGGQETQYF.

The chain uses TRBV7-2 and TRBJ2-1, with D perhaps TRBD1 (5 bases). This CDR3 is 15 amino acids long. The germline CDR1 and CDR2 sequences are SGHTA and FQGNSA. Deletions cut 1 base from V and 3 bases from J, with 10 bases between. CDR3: CASSLEGHYYNEQFF. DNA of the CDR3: TGTGCCAGCAGCTTAGAAGGACACTACTACAATGAGCAGTTCTTC.

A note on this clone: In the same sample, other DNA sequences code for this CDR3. The CDR3 region is CSVDGEAGANVLTF. The CDR3 coding sequence is TGCAGCGTTGACGGGGAAGCGGGGGCCAACGTCCTGACTTTC. The chain carries TRBV29-1 and TRBJ2-6; D possibly corresponds to TRBD2 (5 bases). This CDR3 has 14 residues. With 3 bases removed from V and 4 bases from J, the gap between germline ends came to 10 bases. Germline V lookup: CDR1 SQVTM, CDR2 ANQGSEA.

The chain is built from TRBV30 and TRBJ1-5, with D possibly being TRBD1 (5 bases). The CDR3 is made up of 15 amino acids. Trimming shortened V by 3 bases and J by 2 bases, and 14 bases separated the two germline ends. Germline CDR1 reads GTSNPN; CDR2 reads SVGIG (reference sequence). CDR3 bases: TGTGCCTGGAGCCCAAATATGGGGGGCAATCAGCCCCAGCATTTT. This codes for CAWSPNMGGNQPQHF.

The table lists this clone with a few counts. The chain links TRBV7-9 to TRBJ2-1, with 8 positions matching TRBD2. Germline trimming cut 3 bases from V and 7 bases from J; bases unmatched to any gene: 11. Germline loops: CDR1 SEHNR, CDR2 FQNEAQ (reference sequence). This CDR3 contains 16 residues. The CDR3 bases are TGTGCCAGCAGCTTCGGCGGGGGGTCCTTTAGGAATGAGCAGTTCTTC. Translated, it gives CASSFGGGSFRNEQFF.

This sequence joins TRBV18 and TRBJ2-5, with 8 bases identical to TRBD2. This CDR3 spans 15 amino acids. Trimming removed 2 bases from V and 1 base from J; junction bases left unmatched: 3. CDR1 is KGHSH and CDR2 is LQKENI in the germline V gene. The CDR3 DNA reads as TGTGCCAGCTCACCAAGCGGGGGAGCCCAAGAGACCCAGTACTTC. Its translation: CASSPSGGAQETQYF.

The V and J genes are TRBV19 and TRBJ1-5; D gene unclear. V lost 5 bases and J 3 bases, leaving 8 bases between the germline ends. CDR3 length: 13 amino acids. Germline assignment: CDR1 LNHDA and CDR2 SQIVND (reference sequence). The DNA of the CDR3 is TGTGCCAGTAGTCCGAGGGACAATCAGCCCCAGCATTTT. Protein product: CASSPRDNQPQHF. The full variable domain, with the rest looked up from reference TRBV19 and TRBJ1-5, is DGGITQSPKYLFRKEGQNVTLSCEQNLNHDAMYWYRQDPGQGLRLIYYSQIVNDFQKGDIAEGYSVSREKKESFPLTVTSAQKNPTAFYLCASSPRDNQPQHFGDGTRLSIL.

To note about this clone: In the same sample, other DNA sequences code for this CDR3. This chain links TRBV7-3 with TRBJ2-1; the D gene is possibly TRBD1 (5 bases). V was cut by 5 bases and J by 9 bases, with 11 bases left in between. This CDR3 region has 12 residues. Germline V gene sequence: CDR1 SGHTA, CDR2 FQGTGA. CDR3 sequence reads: CASSPQGGEQFF. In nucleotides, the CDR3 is TGTGCCAGCAGCCCCCAGGGTGGTGAGCAGTTCTTC.

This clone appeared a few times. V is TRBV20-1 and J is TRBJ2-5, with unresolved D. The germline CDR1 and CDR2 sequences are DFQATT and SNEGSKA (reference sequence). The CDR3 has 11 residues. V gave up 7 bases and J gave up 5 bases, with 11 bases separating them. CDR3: CSGLDGETQYF. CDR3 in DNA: TGCAGTGGGCTGGATGGCGAGACCCAGTACTTC.

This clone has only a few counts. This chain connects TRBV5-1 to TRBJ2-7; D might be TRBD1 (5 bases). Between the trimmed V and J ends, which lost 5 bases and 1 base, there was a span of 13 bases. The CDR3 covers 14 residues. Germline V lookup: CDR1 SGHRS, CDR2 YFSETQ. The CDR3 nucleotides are TGCGCCAGCAGTGCCGGACACCCATCCTACGAGCAGTACTTC. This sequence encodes CASSAGHPSYEQYF.

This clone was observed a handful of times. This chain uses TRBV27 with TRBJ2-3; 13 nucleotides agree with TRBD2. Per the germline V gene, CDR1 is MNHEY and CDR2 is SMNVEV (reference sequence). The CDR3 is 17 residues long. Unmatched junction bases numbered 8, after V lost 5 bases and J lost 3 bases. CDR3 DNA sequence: TGTGCCAGCAGTCGATATCCGGGACTAGCGGGAACAGATACGCAGTATTTT. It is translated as CASSRYPGLAGTDTQYF.

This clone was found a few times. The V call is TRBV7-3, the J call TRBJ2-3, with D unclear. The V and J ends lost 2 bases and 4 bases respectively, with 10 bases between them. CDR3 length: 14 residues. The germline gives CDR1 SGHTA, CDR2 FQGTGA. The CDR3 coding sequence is TGTGCCAGCAGCTTATCGGCAGCAGCAGATACGCAGTATTTT. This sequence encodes CASSLSAAADTQYF.

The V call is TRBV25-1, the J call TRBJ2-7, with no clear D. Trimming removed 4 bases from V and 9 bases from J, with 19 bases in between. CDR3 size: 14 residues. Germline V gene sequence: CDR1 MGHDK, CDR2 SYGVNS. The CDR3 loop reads CASSGQPDGGTQYF. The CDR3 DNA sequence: TGTGCCAGCAGTGGGCAGCCGGACGGTGGTACGCAGTACTTC.

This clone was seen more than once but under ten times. This chain's CDR3 is CASSPGGRGNEAFF. As DNA, the CDR3 is TGTGCCAGCAGCCCCGGGGGCAGGGGCAATGAAGCTTTCTTT. The chain is built from TRBV9 and TRBJ1-1; a possible D gene is TRBD1 (6 bases). Per the germline V gene, CDR1 is SGDLS and CDR2 is YYNGEE. V gave up 4 bases and J gave up 7 bases, with 17 bases separating them. The CDR3 length is 14 residues.

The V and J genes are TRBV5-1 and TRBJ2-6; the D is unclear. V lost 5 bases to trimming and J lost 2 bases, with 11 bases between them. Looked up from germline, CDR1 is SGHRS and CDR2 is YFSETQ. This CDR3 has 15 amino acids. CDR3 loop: CASSSGRAGANVLTF. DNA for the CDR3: TGCGCCAGCAGTTCTGGACGGGCTGGGGCCAACGTCCTGACTTTC. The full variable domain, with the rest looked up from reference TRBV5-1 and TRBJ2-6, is KAGVTQTPRYLIKTRGQQVTLSCSPISGHRSVSWYQQTPGQGLQFLFEYFSETQRNKGNFPGRFSGRQFSNSRSEMNVSTLELGDSALYLCASSSGRAGANVLTFGAGSRLTVL.

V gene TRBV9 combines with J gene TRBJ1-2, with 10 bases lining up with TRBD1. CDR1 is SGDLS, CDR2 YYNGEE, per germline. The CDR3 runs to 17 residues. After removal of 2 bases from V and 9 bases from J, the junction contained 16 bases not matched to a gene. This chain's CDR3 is CASSVLTWSGTGVRYTF. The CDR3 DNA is TGTGCCAGCAGCGTTCTGACGTGGTCCGGGACAGGGGTCCGCTACACCTTC.

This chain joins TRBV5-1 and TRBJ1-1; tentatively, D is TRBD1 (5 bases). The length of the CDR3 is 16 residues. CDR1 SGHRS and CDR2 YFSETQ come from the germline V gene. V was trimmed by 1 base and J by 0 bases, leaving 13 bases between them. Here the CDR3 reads CASSLTGNLMNTEAFF. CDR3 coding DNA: TGCGCCAGCAGCTTGACAGGAAATTTAATGAACACTGAAGCTTTCTTT.

CDR3 protein: CSVGNGDTEAFF. CDR3 nucleotide sequence: TGCAGCGTTGGGAACGGGGACACTGAAGCTTTCTTT. The chain employs TRBV29-1 and TRBJ1-1, with D unclear. CDR3 length equals 12 residues. Germline-derived CDR1 and CDR2 are SQVTM and ANQGSEA. V lost 4 bases to trimming and J lost 3 bases, with 9 bases between them.

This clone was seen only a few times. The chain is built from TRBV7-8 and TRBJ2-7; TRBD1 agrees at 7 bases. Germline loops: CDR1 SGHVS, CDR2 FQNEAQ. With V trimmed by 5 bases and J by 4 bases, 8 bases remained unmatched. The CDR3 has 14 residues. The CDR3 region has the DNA TGTGCCAGCAGCCCGTACGGGACAGAATACGAGCAGTACTTC. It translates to CASSPYGTEYEQYF.

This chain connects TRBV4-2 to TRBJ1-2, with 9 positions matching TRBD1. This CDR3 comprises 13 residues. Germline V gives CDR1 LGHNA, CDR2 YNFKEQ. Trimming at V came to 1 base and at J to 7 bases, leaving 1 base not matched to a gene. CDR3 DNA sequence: TGTGCCAGCAGCCAAGGGACAGGGGTTGGCTACACCTTC. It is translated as CASSQGTGVGYTF.

Here the CDR3 reads CAISESIRGRPETQYF. CDR3 DNA sequence: TGTGCCATCAGTGAGTCGATTAGGGGGCGTCCAGAGACCCAGTACTTC. The chain uses TRBV10-3 and TRBJ2-5; 7 nucleotides line up with TRBD1. The CDR3 sequence is 16 residues long. CDR1 is ENHRY and CDR2 is SYGVKD in the germline V gene. J was trimmed by 4 bases and V by 0 bases; bases with no gene match: 8.